The 29 T cell receptor beta chains in this list originate from one sample, sequenced in a study of blood T cell repertoires in COVID-19. Generated by immunoSEQ multiplex PCR, the TCRdb table keeps only in-frame clones and is missing some. Of tens of thousands of clones listed, roughly 90% are singletons. The source material was peripheral blood. All receptors derive from a woman aged 50 to 65 with acute or convalescent COVID-19.

J is TRBJ1-4 and V is TRBV7-8, with D perhaps TRBD1 (5 bases). CDR1 and CDR2 (germline): SGHVS, FQNEAQ. The CDR3 consists of 14 residues. Deletions cut 4 bases from V and 6 bases from J, with 12 bases between. CDR3: CASSSRRGDEKLFF. The CDR3 coding sequence is TGTGCCAGCAGCTCCCGGAGGGGAGATGAAAAACTGTTTTTT.

The chain employs TRBV28 and TRBJ2-7, with 8 bases that match TRBD1. This CDR3 has 15 residues. Per germline, CDR1 MDHEN and CDR2 SYDVKM. V shed 1 base, J shed 1 base, and the junction held 3 bases outside the gene matches. The CDR3, as DNA: TGTGCCAGCAGTTTATACGGGACAGGATCCTACGAGCAGTACTTC. It specifies CASSLYGTGSYEQYF.

CDR3 protein: CASSSTGVVGTEAFF. CDR3 in DNA: TGTGCCAGCAGCTCTACAGGGGTGGTTGGCACTGAAGCTTTCTTT. The rearrangement links TRBV7-2 to TRBJ1-1; TRBD1 aligns across 7 bases. Trimming at V came to 4 bases and at J to 4 bases, leaving 9 bases not matched to a gene. The germline V gene has CDR1 SGHTA and CDR2 FQGNSA. The CDR3 runs to 15 residues.

V gene TRBV4-3 combines with J gene TRBJ2-3; TRBD2 matches 9 bases. The length of the CDR3 is 14 residues. Germline CDR1 is LGHNA and CDR2 is YSLEER. Unmatched junction bases numbered 3, after V lost 1 base and J lost 7 bases. This CDR3 is CASSQGGRGYTQYF. CDR3 nucleotide sequence: TGCGCCAGCAGCCAAGGCGGGAGGGGCTATACGCAGTATTTT.

This clone has just one count. This chain uses TRBV6-6 with TRBJ2-7, with 8 bases fitting TRBD1. The germline V gene encodes CDR1 MNHNY and CDR2 SVGAGI (reference sequence). V shed 8 bases and J 7 bases; nucleotides not matched to a gene: 7. The CDR3 extends over 12 amino acids. CDR3 sequence reads: CASQGALGEQYF. CDR3 DNA: TGTGCCAGCCAGGGGGCGCTGGGGGAGCAGTACTTC.

The rearrangement links TRBV11-3 to TRBJ1-1; D remains ambiguous. From germline, CDR1 is SGHNT and CDR2 YENEEA. The ends were cut back, 5 bases at V and 1 base at J, with 11 bases in the middle. This CDR3 is 14 amino acids long. CDR3 amino acids: CASSRLKRNTEAFF. In DNA, the CDR3 is TGTGCCAGCAGCCGCCTGAAGAGGAACACTGAAGCTTTCTTT. Complete variable domain (other parts from reference TRBV11-3 and TRBJ1-1): EAGVVQSPRYKIIEKKQPVAFWCNPISGHNTLYWYLQNLGQGPELLIRYENEEAVDDSQLPKDRFSAERLKGVDSTLKIQPAELGDSAVYLCASSRLKRNTEAFFGQGTRLTVV.

This chain links TRBV6-5 with TRBJ2-2; TRBD2 matches at 13 bases. Germline loops: CDR1 MNHEY, CDR2 SVGAGI. V dropped 6 bases and J dropped 6; count of bases not matched to a gene: 1. The CDR3 consists of 14 residues. This CDR3 is CASRGTSGAGELFF. The CDR3, as DNA: TGTGCCAGCAGGGGGACTAGCGGGGCCGGGGAGCTGTTTTTT.

The chain carries TRBV9 and TRBJ1-1; unclear D gene. Germline CDR1 reads SGDLS; CDR2 reads YYNGEE. CDR3 size: 13 residues. V was cut by 4 bases and J by 1 base, with 8 bases left in between. CDR3 sequence (DNA): TGTGCCAGCAGCTTCGAGGGGAACACTGAAGCTTTCTTT. Translating gives CASSFEGNTEAFF.

This rearrangement joins TRBV7-9 to TRBJ2-4, with D possibly matching TRBD2 (5 bases). The V end was cut by 5 bases, the J end by 3 bases, with 11 bases between. CDR3 size: 14 residues. The germline V gene encodes CDR1 SEHNR and CDR2 FQNEAQ (reference sequence). In DNA, the CDR3 is TGTGCCAGCAGCAAATCGGGGAACAAAAACATTCAGTACTTC. This translates into CASSKSGNKNIQYF.

The chain uses TRBV6-5 and TRBJ2-3; a weak D match, TRBD1 (6 bases). The CDR3 loop spans 13 amino acids. Deletions cut 6 bases from V and 0 bases from J, with 7 bases between. Germline-derived CDR1 and CDR2 are MNHEY and SVGAGI. CDR3: CASRDSSTDTQYF. The CDR3, as DNA: TGTGCCAGCAGGGACAGTAGCACAGATACGCAGTATTTT.

The chain joins TRBV19 to TRBJ2-3; TRBD2 matches at 12 bases. V gave up 6 bases and J gave up 4 bases; unmatched junction bases: 8. The CDR3 spans 16 residues. CDR1 is LNHDA, CDR2 SQIVND, per germline (reference sequence). This CDR3 reads CASSLRLAGVSDTQYF. DNA of the CDR3: TGTGCCAGTAGCCTAAGACTAGCGGGAGTATCAGATACGCAGTATTTT.

The chain employs TRBV2 and TRBJ2-3, with 9 bases matching TRBD2. Germline-derived CDR1 and CDR2 are SNHLY and FYNNEI. The CDR3 runs to 14 residues. J lost 8 bases, V lost 2 bases, and 5 bases had no gene match. CDR3 nucleotides: TGTGCCAGCAGTGAACCGGCGGGGGGGGGTACGCAGTATTTT. Residues: CASSEPAGGGTQYF. Using reference TRBV2 and TRBJ2-3 for the parts outside the CDR3, the full variable domain is EPEVTQTPSHQVTQMGQEVILRCVPISNHLYFYWYRQILGQKVEFLVSFYNNEISEKSEIFDDQFSVERPDGSNFTLKIRSTKLEDSAMYFCASSEPAGGGTQYFGPGTRLTVL.

The rearrangement joins TRBV28 to TRBJ2-7, with D possibly being TRBD2 (6 bases). V was clipped by 4 bases and J by 3 bases, with 13 bases between them. This CDR3 spans 14 amino acids. Germline CDR1 reads MDHEN; CDR2 reads SYDVKM. The CDR3: CASSSGSPDYEQYF. In DNA, the CDR3 is TGTGCCAGCAGTTCCGGGAGCCCCGACTACGAGCAGTACTTC.

The rearrangement links TRBV18 to TRBJ1-3; 7 bases are a match to TRBD1. Germline CDR1 reads KGHSH; CDR2 reads LQKENI. The junction had 2 bases not matched to a gene; V was cut back by 0 bases and J by 3 bases. The CDR3 extends over 15 amino acids. In DNA, the CDR3 is TGTGCCAGCTCACCACCAAACAGGGGTGGAAACACCATATATTTT. It yields the protein CASSPPNRGGNTIYF. The full variable domain, in which reference TRBV18 and TRBJ1-3 provide the parts outside the CDR3, is NAGVMQNPRHLVRRRGQEARLRCSPMKGHSHVYWYRQLPEEGLKFMVYLQKENIIDESGMPKERFSAEFPKEGPSILRIQQVVRGDSAAYFCASSPPNRGGNTIYFGEGSWLTVV.

This clone came up once. The J gene is TRBJ2-7, the V gene TRBV4-2; TRBD2 matches 7 bases. V gave up 0 bases and J gave up 0 bases; unmatched junction bases: 17. The CDR3 length is 20 residues. Looked up from germline, CDR1 is LGHNA and CDR2 is YNFKEQ. The CDR3 loop reads CASSQDLSALLAARSYEQYF. The CDR3, as DNA: TGTGCCAGCAGCCAAGATCTCAGCGCCCTGCTAGCGGCCCGCTCCTACGAGCAGTACTTC.

The rearrangement uses TRBV7-2 and TRBJ1-3; weak D call: TRBD1 (6 bases). The V gene lost 5 bases and the J gene lost 2 bases, with 13 bases spanning the gap. CDR1 and CDR2 (germline): SGHTA, FQGNSA. The CDR3 consists of 15 residues. The CDR3 nucleotides read TGTGCCAGCAGCCCTCCTGGGACAACTGGAAACACCATATATTTT. Protein: CASSPPGTTGNTIYF.

V is TRBV5-6 and J is TRBJ1-2, with TRBD1 matching 7 bases. The CDR3 contains 13 residues. Germline CDR1 SGHDT, CDR2 YYEEEE. Trimming removed 4 bases from V and 4 bases from J; junction bases left unmatched: 4. As DNA, the CDR3 is TGTGCCAGCAGCCTGGGGACAGCCTATGGCTACACCTTC. Its protein is CASSLGTAYGYTF.

The chain links TRBV6-6 to TRBJ1-2; the D gene is possibly TRBD1 (5 bases). Germline V CDR1 and CDR2: MNHNY, SVGAGI (reference sequence). Trimming removed 6 bases from V and 4 bases from J, with 15 bases in between. This CDR3 region has 14 residues. CDR3 sequence (DNA): TGTGCCAGCAGGGCAGGGTTTGCGCTCTATGGCTACACCTTC. It yields the protein CASRAGFALYGYTF.

The gene calls are TRBV6-2 or TRBV6-3 and TRBJ2-5; D is possibly TRBD2 (6 bases). The V end was cut by 5 bases, the J end by 2 bases, with 18 bases between. The CDR3 consists of 16 residues. Germline loops: CDR1 MNHEY, CDR2 SVGEGT. DNA of the CDR3: TGTGCCAGCAGTGCCCTCCAGGAGGGACCTCAAGAGACCCAGTACTTC. Translated, it gives CASSALQEGPQETQYF.

The chain employs TRBV19 and TRBJ2-3; TRBD2 aligns across 11 bases. The J segment lost 4 bases and the V segment lost 0 bases, leaving 3 bases of the junction unmatched. The CDR3 is 16 residues long. Germline V lookup: CDR1 LNHDA, CDR2 SQIVND (reference sequence). Here the CDR3 reads CASSIELAGGADTQYF. The CDR3, as DNA: TGTGCCAGTAGTATAGAGCTAGCGGGAGGTGCAGATACGCAGTATTTT.

The genes are TRBV2 and TRBJ1-4, with D uncertain. V was clipped by 7 bases and J by 7 bases, with 13 bases between them. This CDR3 is built from 13 residues. CDR1 is SNHLY, CDR2 FYNNEI, per germline. DNA for the CDR3: TGTGCCAGCATGGGAGAAATTGGTGAAAAACTGTTTTTT. Protein sequence: CASMGEIGEKLFF.

The rearrangement uses TRBV12-3 or TRBV12-4 and TRBJ1-5, with TRBD1 matching over 10 bases. The J segment lost 6 bases and the V segment lost 5 bases, leaving 1 base of the junction unmatched. This CDR3 is built from 13 residues. The CDR3 sequence is CASSRDRGQPQHF. The CDR3 DNA reads TGTGCCAGCAGTAGGGACAGGGGTCAGCCCCAGCATTTT.

V and J are TRBV9 and TRBJ2-3; TRBD2 aligns across 10 bases. CDR3 size: 16 residues. Germline loops: CDR1 SGDLS, CDR2 YYNGEE. Unmatched junction bases numbered 10, after V lost 4 bases and J lost 5 bases. The CDR3 here is CASSPPGLAGVDTQYF. The DNA for the CDR3 is TGTGCCAGCAGCCCCCCCGGGCTAGCGGGAGTAGATACGCAGTATTTT.

The chain has TRBV12-3 or TRBV12-4 and TRBJ1-1, with 10 bases lining up with TRBD1. The CDR3 has 12 residues. The V segment lost 8 bases and the J segment 6 bases; nucleotides outside the gene matches: 3. The CDR3 spells CASEGTGAEAFF. As DNA, the CDR3 is TGTGCCAGCGAGGGGACAGGGGCTGAAGCTTTCTTT.

About this clone: The junction departs from the called germline gene at one end, perhaps through a read error. The chain has TRBV7-7 and TRBJ2-1; possible D gene TRBD2, 6 bases. The CDR3 has 12 residues. Germline V CDR1 and CDR2: SSHAT, FNYEAQ (reference sequence). The CDR3 region has the DNA TGTGCTAGCAGCTCGTACCGGGGGGAGCAGTTCTTC. Translated: CASSSYRGEQFF.

The chain carries TRBV7-9 and TRBJ1-5; D is ambiguous. Trimming stripped 1 base from V and 9 bases from J, with 7 bases between. Germline CDR1 SEHNR, CDR2 FQNEAQ (reference sequence). The CDR3 is 12 amino acids. CDR3 coding DNA: TGTGCCAGCAGCTTAGGGGAGGGGCCCCAGCATTTT. It translates to CASSLGEGPQHF.

This clone was seen a handful of times. CDR3 DNA: TGCAGCGTTGAAGACCCCGGGTCCCCGGAGTTCTTC. It yields the protein CSVEDPGSPEFF. This chain uses TRBV29-1 with TRBJ2-1, with no clear D. V lost 0 bases and J 14 bases, leaving 14 bases between the germline ends. The germline gives CDR1 SQVTM, CDR2 ANQGSEA. This CDR3 has 12 amino acids.

In its sample, this clone was seen once. This sequence joins TRBV15 and TRBJ1-1, with a tentative D call TRBD1 (6 bases). Trimming pared 5 bases from V and 1 base from J, leaving 8 bases between. The CDR3 extends over 13 amino acids. The germline gives CDR1 LNHNV, CDR2 YYDKDF (reference sequence). Written as DNA, the CDR3 is TGTGCCACCAGCGACAGGAGGAACACTGAAGCTTTCTTT. The encoded protein is CATSDRRNTEAFF.

The rearrangement links TRBV6-6 to TRBJ2-1, with 7 bases matching TRBD2. V trimming: 5 bases; J trimming: 4 bases; junction bases outside the gene matches: 5. This CDR3 spans 14 amino acids. Per germline, CDR1 MNHNY and CDR2 SVGAGI (reference sequence). The CDR3 nucleotides are TGTGCCAGCAGTCCTGGGACTAAGTACAATGAGCAGTTCTTC. As protein: CASSPGTKYNEQFF.